One T cell receptor beta chain is described in this entry. The sample belongs to a study of radiation and T cells in renal cell carcinoma. Here immunoSEQ multiplex PCR was the method, and the copy in TCRdb shows in-frame clones only, minus some. The table records 150,000 to 200,000 clones, roughly nine tenths of them present only once. Time point indicated: blood 4 weeks post-SBRT, at nephrectomy. The sample's treatment: 15 Gy SBRT to primary tumor, nephrectomy 4 weeks later. The CDR3 extends over 14 amino acids. V was clipped by 6 bases and J by 5 bases; unmatched bases: 8. Germline V CDR1 and CDR2: MNHEY, SVGAGI.

The specimen was blood, collected from a patient whose treatment included radiotherapy and nephrectomy. J is TRBJ2-3 and V is TRBV6-5; 7 bases fit TRBD2. The clonotype originates from a woman aged 50 to 60 with renal cell carcinoma. The CDR3 here is CASSPGLVGDTQYF. CDR3 DNA: TGTGCCAGCAGCCCTGGACTAGTGGGAGATACGCAGTATTTT.